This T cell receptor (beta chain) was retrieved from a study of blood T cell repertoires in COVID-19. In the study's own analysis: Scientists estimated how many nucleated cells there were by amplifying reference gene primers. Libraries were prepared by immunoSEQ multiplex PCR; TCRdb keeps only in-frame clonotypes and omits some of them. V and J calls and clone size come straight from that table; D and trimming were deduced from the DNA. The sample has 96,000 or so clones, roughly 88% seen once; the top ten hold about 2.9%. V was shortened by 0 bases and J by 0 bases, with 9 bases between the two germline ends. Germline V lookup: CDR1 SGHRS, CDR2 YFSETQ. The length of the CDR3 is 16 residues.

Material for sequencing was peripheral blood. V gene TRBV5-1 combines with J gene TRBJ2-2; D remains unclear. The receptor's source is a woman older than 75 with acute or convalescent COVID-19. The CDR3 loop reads CASSLDTVTNTGELFF. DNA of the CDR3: TGCGCCAGCAGCTTGGACACCGTCACGAACACCGGGGAGCTGTTTTTT.